This T cell receptor beta chain was retrieved from a study of blood T cell repertoires in COVID-19 (dated by TCRdb to 2019 to 2021). For the wider study: Samples from collaborators originated in the United States, Italy and Spain and spanned both the acute and convalescent phases of COVID-19. The prospective study material was composed of cDNA or gDNA derived from T cells, B-cell-depleted T cells, or PBMCs. The dataset comprised deeply sampled blood TCRbeta repertoires from subjects exposed to, actively infected with, or recovered from COVID-19. The repertoires were released in a freely available public database intended as a resource for research on the immune response to SARS-CoV-2. Samples came from the ongoing ImmuneRACE study (first 160 participants) plus 1,254 subjects from 6 global collaborators. A de-identified subject ID, COVID-19 status, age in years and sex were almost always included in the sample metadata. Where HLA class I and class II types were available, the types were taken from metadata supplied by the sample provider, not from assay-based typing.

The immunoSEQ Assay, a bias-controlled multiplex PCR, was used to amplify TCRbeta CDR3 regions from genomic DNA. Concerning the study's data processing: Nucleated cell counts per sample were estimated from amplification of reference gene primers within the assay. To quantify the absolute abundance of each unique TCRbeta CDR3 rearrangement, sequence reads were collapsed and filtered. For each sample, productive Simpson clonality was calculated as the square root of Simpson's diversity index across productive rearrangements. TCRdb mirrors the immuneACCESS table, restricted to in-frame sequences. Some clones are absent from its copies; in checked studies, under half trace to an unresolved V gene, and the reason for the others is unknown. V and J calls and clone size are those listed in that table; D and trimming were worked out from the DNA. In this sample the table shows some 68,000 clones, approximately 92% of which occur a single time. The top ten clonotypes cover 2.5% to 3% of the sample.

Findings and caveats that apply to the study as a whole: The quantity of clinical and demographic metadata differed by source and by participant and was supplied without curation.

As regards this clone: There is no known antigen for this receptor. No much larger clone exists at a distance of one base, and base qualities are not known.

Each collaborating institution followed its own protocols to collect whole blood in K2EDTA tubes. For TCRbeta analysis, collaborator samples were shipped as frozen whole blood, as isolated PBMCs, or as DNA extracted from either sample type. CDR1 and CDR2, looked up from the germline V gene, are SQVTM and ANQGSEA. Clipping removes 4 bases from V and 8 bases from J, with 6 as the unmatched junction base count. The CDR3, from cysteine to phenylalanine, totals 13 residues. The sequence is cut down to CDR3 DNA, 39 bases in frame from base 1. The sequence was obtained from a man aged 45-65 years with acute or convalescent COVID-19. Here the chain combines TRBV29-1 and TRBJ1-2; TRBD1 agrees with 11 junctional bases. The source material was peripheral blood. The CDR3 region has the sequence CSVGGQGAIGYTF. In nucleotides, the sequence is TGCAGCGTTGGTGGACAGGGGGCCATCGGCTACACCTTC.